This passage covers 9 T cell receptor beta chains from one sample sequenced in a study of cytomegalovirus exposure and HLA in healthy donors. The PCR employed 60 Vbeta primers together with 13 Jbeta primers. Some clones are missing from TCRdb's copy, which holds only in-frame ones; the method was immunoSEQ multiplex PCR. Among about 150,000 clones listed, around 84% were seen once. The specimen sequenced was PBMCs. Receptor source: a man aged 30 to 45 in good health and CMV-seropositive.

This chain joins TRBV4-2 and TRBJ2-5, with 12 positions matching TRBD2. Germline V gene data show CDR1 as LGHNA and CDR2 as YNFKEQ. The CDR3 spans 17 residues. The J segment lost 5 bases and the V segment lost 4 bases, leaving 11 bases of the junction unmatched. CDR3 region: CASSPGLAGFDMETQYF. The CDR3 DNA reads as TGTGCCAGCAGCCCTGGACTAGCGGGATTTGATATGGAGACCCAGTACTTC.

In DNA, the CDR3 is TGTGCCAGCAGCTTGCACAGGGGGCTTGATGGCTACACCTTC. It codes for CASSLHRGLDGYTF. The genes are TRBV5-4 and TRBJ1-2, with 9 bases matching TRBD1. In germline, CDR1 is SGHNT, CDR2 YYREEE (reference sequence). J lost 6 bases, V lost 1 base, and 4 bases had no gene match. The CDR3 consists of 14 residues.

This clone was seen a handful of times. The CDR3 DNA reads TGTGCCAGCAGCGAAAGGCAGGGGCGCGACACTGAAGCTTTCTTT. Its translation is CASSERQGRDTEAFF. V usage is TRBV9 and J usage is TRBJ1-1; possibly TRBD1 for D (6 bases). Trimming stripped 3 bases from V and 3 bases from J, with 15 bases between. Germline loops: CDR1 SGDLS, CDR2 YYNGEE. The CDR3 spans 15 residues.

The chain carries TRBV4-2 and TRBJ2-5; 8 bases map to TRBD2. Germline trimming cut 4 bases from V and 5 bases from J; bases unmatched to any gene: 6. The CDR3 covers 14 residues. Per the germline V gene, CDR1 is LGHNA and CDR2 is YNFKEQ. The CDR3 sequence is CASSPAGEYETQYF. Here the CDR3 DNA reads TGTGCCAGCAGCCCAGCGGGAGAGTACGAGACCCAGTACTTC.

The rearrangement uses TRBV2 and TRBJ2-6, with TRBD1 matching over 7 bases. The V and J ends lost 8 bases and 0 bases, in that order; junction bases with no gene match: 7. The V gene's germline CDR1 is SNHLY and CDR2 FYNNEI. The CDR3 spans 16 residues. The CDR3 sequence is CASWIGQVSGANVLTF. CDR3 DNA sequence: TGTGCCAGCTGGATAGGACAGGTCTCTGGGGCCAACGTCCTGACTTTC.

The rearrangement joins TRBV2 to TRBJ2-5; 8 bases align to TRBD2. Losses at the gene ends were 4 bases for V and 4 bases for J; bases not matched to a gene: 11. Looked up from germline, CDR1 is SNHLY and CDR2 is FYNNEI. The CDR3 contains 16 residues. CDR3 sequence: CASSGTGTRGGETQYF. CDR3 DNA: TGTGCCAGCAGTGGAACCGGGACTAGAGGAGGAGAGACCCAGTACTTC.

V usage is TRBV29-1 and J usage is TRBJ2-6; the D is unclear. Trimming shortened V by 4 bases and J by 0 bases, and 10 bases separated the two germline ends. The length of the CDR3 is 15 residues. Germline assignment: CDR1 SQVTM and CDR2 ANQGSEA. The DNA of the CDR3 is TGCAGCGTTGGTTTCTCGGGCTCTGGGGCCAACGTCCTGACTTTC. Its translation: CSVGFSGSGANVLTF.

The chain joins TRBV5-1 to TRBJ2-5; TRBD2 agrees at 9 bases. Germline CDR1 and CDR2: SGHRS and YFSETQ. The J segment lost 5 bases and the V segment lost 3 bases, leaving 14 bases of the junction unmatched. This CDR3 comprises 17 residues. CDR3: CASSSTPFSGSGETQYF. The CDR3 region has the DNA TGCGCCAGCAGCTCTACCCCTTTTAGCGGGAGCGGGGAGACCCAGTACTTC.

V is TRBV10-2 and J is TRBJ1-5; 8 nucleotides agree with TRBD1. CDR3 length equals 15 residues. Germline loops: CDR1 WSHSY, CDR2 SAAADI. The V gene end was trimmed by 3 bases and the J gene end by 6 bases; junction bases not matched to a gene: 7. Here the CDR3 DNA reads TGCGCCAGCAGTGACCGGACAGGGATCGGTCAGCCCCAGCATTTT. Translation gives CASSDRTGIGQPQHF.